This T cell receptor (beta chain) stems from a study of CD8 T cells in ankylosing spondylitis. In this sample, this clonotype turned up a few times. Its cognate antigen is unknown. Quantitative 5'-RACE with molecular barcodes generated TCR beta libraries. TCRdb recomputed calls from the 5' RACE reads with MiXCR, one row per CDR3 protein. The sample holds under 450,000 distinct CDR3 sequences, under 20% seen once. This CDR3 comprises 15 residues. Germline V gene data show CDR1 as KGHDR and CDR2 as SFDVKD. V gave up 6 bases and J gave up 5 bases, with 18 bases separating them. Study outcomes and limitations: Earlier reports found some motif variants in synovial fluid and blood in reactive arthritis. Clones that were linked to disease were CD8+ and were relatively rare in peripheral blood. As reported, disease-linked clones showed significant enrichment in matched ankylosing spondylitis synovial fluid. A motif in TCR beta, a set of about 8 highly homologous variants, appeared characteristic of ankylosing spondylitis blood.

This chain uses TRBV24-1 with TRBJ2-5; D remains ambiguous. This clonotype was obtained from a male donor with ankylosing spondylitis. The sequenced material came from blood, either unsorted or a sorted T cell fraction (not recorded which). The CDR3 DNA reads TGTGCCACCAGTCGTCCGCAGGATCTCGTGGAGACCCAGTACTTC. Amino acid sequence: CATSRPQDLVETQYF.